This TCR beta chain stems from a study of cytomegalovirus exposure and HLA in healthy donors. Study observations and caveats: Evidence from a later analysis indicated that most CMV-associated TCR beta chains looked HLA-restricted. A later analysis linked a missense DCLRE1C variant to TCR beta V- and J-gene trimming.

The study ran its PCR with 60 Vbeta and 13 Jbeta primers. Method: immunoSEQ multiplex PCR; TCRdb's copy keeps in-frame clones and lacks some. The data hold about 94,000 clones, with over 60% observed a single time. The CDR3 consists of 10 residues. CDR1 is SNHLY and CDR2 is FYNNEI in the germline V gene. V was cut by 8 bases and J by 10 bases, with 8 bases left in between. As for this clone: The antigen remains undetermined.

Sequenced: PBMCs. This receptor was identified in a man aged 30-40 years in good health and CMV-seronegative. The chain recombines TRBV2 with TRBJ1-4, with D unresolved. The CDR3 loop reads CASLSVKLFF. In DNA, the CDR3 is TGTGCCAGCTTAAGCGTAAAACTGTTTTTT.